The rows below give T cell receptor beta chains drawn from one sample of a study of cytomegalovirus exposure and HLA in healthy donors. Measured with immunoSEQ multiplex PCR; TCRdb has only the in-frame clones, and not every one. The profile covers approximately 220,000 clones, with roughly 80% appearing a single time and 1.4% taken by the ten largest. The sequencing input was PBMCs. The receptors were gathered from a girl aged 10-17 years in good health and CMV-seronegative. CDR3s include the opening cysteine and the closing phenylalanine or tryptophan. A D gene is named only where the DNA matches it firmly. For some rows the clone size is stated as once, few or many, or as a class when expanded; others skip it.

V,size,J,D,DNA,CDR3
TRBV7-9,NA,TRBJ1-5,NA,TGTGCCAGCAGCAAAGGAGGAGGGGATCAGCCCCAGCATTTT,CASSKGGGDQPQHF
TRBV10-3,NA,TRBJ1-4,TRBD1,TGTGCCATCAGTGAGTCCAGGAGGGGGCAGGCTAATGAAAAACTGTTTTTT,CAISESRRGQANEKLFF
TRBV5-4,NA,TRBJ1-2,TRBD1,TGTGCCAGCAGCCGAATAGGGACAGGGCCTAACTATGGCTACACCTTC,CASSRIGTGPNYGYTF
TRBV27,NA,TRBJ2-5,TRBD1,TGTGCCAGCAGTTTAGTGGGACAGATTTTTGAGACCCAGTACTTC,CASSLVGQIFETQYF
TRBV28,NA,TRBJ1-5,NA,TGTGCCAGCAGTTTATCACGGGGTTCCAATCAGCCCCAGCATTTT,CASSLSRGSNQPQHF
TRBV28,NA,TRBJ2-1,NA,TGTGCCAGCACCTCGACAGGAAAGGATTACAATGAGCAGTTCTTC,CASTSTGKDYNEQFF
TRBV28,NA,TRBJ2-3,TRBD2,TGTGCCAGCAGTTTGGGAGCGGGAGTAGGGACAGATACGCAGTATTTT,CASSLGAGVGTDTQYF
TRBV15,NA,TRBJ2-1,NA,TGTGCCACCAGCAGCCCTTTCGGAGGGAGGAGTGAGCAGTTCTTC,CATSSPFGGRSEQFF
TRBV5-1,NA,TRBJ2-1,TRBD1,TGCGCCAGCAGCTTCCAGACAGGGCGAAACTCCTACAATGAGCAGTTCTTC,CASSFQTGRNSYNEQFF
TRBV18,NA,TRBJ2-2,NA,TGTGCCAGCTCACCCCTAGGGGCCACCGGGGAGCTGTTTTTT,CASSPLGATGELFF
TRBV11-1,NA,TRBJ2-3,TRBD1,TGTGCCAGCAGCTTAGCGACCATTACAGGGGTCAGCACAGATACGCAGTATTTT,CASSLATITGVSTDTQYF
TRBV5-6,NA,TRBJ1-5,TRBD1,TGTGCCAGCAGTTTACAGGGGGCTGGATATATGGGCAATCAGCCCCAGCATTTT,CASSLQGAGYMGNQPQHF
TRBV18,NA,TRBJ1-3,NA,TGTGCCAGCTCACCACCCTCAGGGGACCCTGGAAACACCATATATTTT,CASSPPSGDPGNTIYF
TRBV30,once,TRBJ2-5,NA,TGTGCCTGGAGTGAGGGGGAGCTGGCCCATGGAGAGACCCAGTACTTC,CAWSEGELAHGETQYF
TRBV28,NA,TRBJ2-7,TRBD2,TGTGCCAGCAGTTTGGTTACTAGCGGCTCCTACGAGCAGTACTTC,CASSLVTSGSYEQYF
TRBV4-2,NA,TRBJ1-2,NA,TGTGCCAGCAGCCAAGTGGTAGGGGAAAACTATGGCTACACCTTC,CASSQVVGENYGYTF
TRBV7-8,NA,TRBJ1-1,NA,TGTGCCAGCAGCTTTTTAATGAACACTGAAGCTTTCTTT,CASSFLMNTEAFF
TRBV6-8,NA,TRBJ1-5,NA,TGTGCCAGCACCGGACAGCCCGTTAAGGCCCAGCATTTT,CASTGQPVKAQHF
TRBV7-8,once,TRBJ2-7,NA,TGTGCCAGCAGCTTAGCGGAGAGATACGAGCAGTACTTC,CASSLAERYEQYF
TRBV13,NA,TRBJ2-4,NA,TGTGCCAGCAGCTTATTGGGGGCTTTCTTAGCCAAAAACATTCAGTACTTC,CASSLLGAFLAKNIQYF
TRBV6-1,NA,TRBJ1-2,TRBD1,TGTGCCAGCAGTGATAGGACAGGAATCTATGGCTACACCTTC,CASSDRTGIYGYTF
TRBV5-8,NA,TRBJ2-1,NA,TGTGCCAGCAGCTTAAATCTGAGGGTTTGGTTCTTC,CASSLNLRVWFF
TRBV11-1,NA,TRBJ1-1,TRBD1,TGTGCCAGCAGCCACCTAGGGTCACAGGGGGACACTGAAGCTTTCTTT,CASSHLGSQGDTEAFF
TRBV11-2,NA,TRBJ2-3,TRBD2,TGTGCCAGCAGCGATCCGGTCCTAGCGGGACGGTCAGATACGCAGTATTTT,CASSDPVLAGRSDTQYF
TRBV29-1,NA,TRBJ1-1,NA,TGCAGCGTTGAATACAGTCTGAACACTGAAGCTTTCTTT,CSVEYSLNTEAFF